In its sample, the clone carrying this T cell receptor beta chain was seen once. This entry belongs to a study of blood T cell repertoires in COVID-19. Study-level information: Samples came from the United States, Italy and Spain, spanning acute and convalescent COVID-19. The cDNA or gDNA used as material had been derived from T cells, B-cell-depleted T cells, or PBMCs.

In the source study's methods: Cell counts per sample came from amplifying reference gene primers. Here immunoSEQ multiplex PCR was the method, and the copy in TCRdb shows in-frame clones only, minus some. V and J calls and clone size follow that table, whereas D and trimming were derived from the DNA. The sample lists around 140,000 clones, 81% occurring once. This CDR3 region has 14 residues. Trimming stripped 7 bases from V and 2 bases from J, with 14 bases between. The germline CDR1 and CDR2 sequences are MDHEN and SYDVKM. This chain connects TRBV28 to TRBJ2-5; maybe TRBD1 (5 bases). Sequenced material: peripheral blood. The source of this sequence is a human donor in a cohort sampled during active COVID-19. CDR3 amino acids: CASNLGVPQETQYF. The CDR3, as DNA: TGTGCCAGCAATCTAGGGGTGCCACAAGAGACCCAGTACTTC.